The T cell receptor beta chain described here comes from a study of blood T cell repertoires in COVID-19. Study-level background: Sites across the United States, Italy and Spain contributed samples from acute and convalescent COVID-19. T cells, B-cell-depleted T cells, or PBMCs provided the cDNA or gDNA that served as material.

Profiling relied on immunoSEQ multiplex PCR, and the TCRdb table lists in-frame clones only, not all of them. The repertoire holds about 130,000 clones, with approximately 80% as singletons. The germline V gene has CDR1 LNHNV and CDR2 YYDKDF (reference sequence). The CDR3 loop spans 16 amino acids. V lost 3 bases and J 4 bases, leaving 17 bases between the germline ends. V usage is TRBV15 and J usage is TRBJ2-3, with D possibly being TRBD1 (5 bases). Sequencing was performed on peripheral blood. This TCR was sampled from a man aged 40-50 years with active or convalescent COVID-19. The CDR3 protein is CATSSWAGPNADTQYF. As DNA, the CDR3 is TGTGCCACCAGCAGTTGGGCAGGGCCTAACGCAGATACGCAGTATTTT.